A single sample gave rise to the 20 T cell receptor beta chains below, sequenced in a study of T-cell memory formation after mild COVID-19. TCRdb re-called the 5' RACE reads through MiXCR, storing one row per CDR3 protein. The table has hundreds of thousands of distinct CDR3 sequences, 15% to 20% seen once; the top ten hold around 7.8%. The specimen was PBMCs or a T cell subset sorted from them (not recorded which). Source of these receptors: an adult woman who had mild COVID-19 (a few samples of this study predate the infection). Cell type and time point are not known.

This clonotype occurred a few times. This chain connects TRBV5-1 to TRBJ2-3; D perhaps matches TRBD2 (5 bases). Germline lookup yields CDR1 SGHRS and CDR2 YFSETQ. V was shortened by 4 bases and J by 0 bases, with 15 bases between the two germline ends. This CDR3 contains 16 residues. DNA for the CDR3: TGCGCCAGCAGCCGCCTTGAGGGCGGGAGCACAGATACGCAGTATTTT. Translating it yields CASSRLEGGSTDTQYF.

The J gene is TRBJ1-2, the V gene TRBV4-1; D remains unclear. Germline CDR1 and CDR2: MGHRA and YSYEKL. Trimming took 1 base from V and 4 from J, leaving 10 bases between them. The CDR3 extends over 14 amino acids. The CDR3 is CASSQGGPSYGYTF. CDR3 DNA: TGCGCCAGCAGCCAAGGAGGCCCCAGCTATGGCTACACCTTC.

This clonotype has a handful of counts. CDR3 amino acids: CSVEDGFYGYTF. In nucleotides, the CDR3 is TGCAGCGTTGAGGACGGATTTTATGGCTACACCTTC. The genes are TRBV29-1 and TRBJ1-2; D not certain. The CDR3 has 12 residues. The germline V and J ends were trimmed by 3 bases and 5 bases, with 10 bases remaining between them. The germline V gene encodes CDR1 SQVTM and CDR2 ANQGSEA. Full variable domain (rest looked up from reference TRBV29-1 and TRBJ1-2): SAVISQKPSRDICQRGTSLTIQCQVDSQVTMMFWYRQQPGQSLTLIATANQGSEATYESGFVIDKFPISRPNLTFSTLTVSNMSPEDSSIYLCSVEDGFYGYTFGSGTRLTVV.

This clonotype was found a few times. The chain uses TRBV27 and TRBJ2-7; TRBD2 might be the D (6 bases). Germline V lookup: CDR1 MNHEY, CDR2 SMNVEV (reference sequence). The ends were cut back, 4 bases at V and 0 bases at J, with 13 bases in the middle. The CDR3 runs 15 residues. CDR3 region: CASSSPGLGSYEQYF. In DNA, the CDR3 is TGTGCCAGCAGTTCGCCGGGACTGGGCTCCTACGAGCAGTACTTC.

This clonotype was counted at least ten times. The CDR3 nucleotides are TGTGCCAGCAGTGAACGGGTCGGGACTAGTTACAATGAGCAGTTCTTC. Its protein product is CASSERVGTSYNEQFF. The J gene is TRBJ2-1, the V gene TRBV6-1; 8 nucleotides match TRBD2. Germline trimming cut 2 bases from V and 4 bases from J; bases unmatched to any gene: 7. Germline CDR1 and CDR2: MNHNS and SASEGT. The CDR3 spans 16 residues.

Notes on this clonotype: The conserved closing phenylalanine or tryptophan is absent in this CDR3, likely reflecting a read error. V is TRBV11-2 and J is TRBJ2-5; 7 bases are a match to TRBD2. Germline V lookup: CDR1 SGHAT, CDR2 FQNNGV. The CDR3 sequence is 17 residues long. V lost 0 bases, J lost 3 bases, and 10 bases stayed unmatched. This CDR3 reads CASSLDRWGGIEETQYL. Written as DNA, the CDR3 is TGTGCCAGCAGCTTAGATCGTTGGGGGGGGATTGAAGAGACCCAGTACCTC.

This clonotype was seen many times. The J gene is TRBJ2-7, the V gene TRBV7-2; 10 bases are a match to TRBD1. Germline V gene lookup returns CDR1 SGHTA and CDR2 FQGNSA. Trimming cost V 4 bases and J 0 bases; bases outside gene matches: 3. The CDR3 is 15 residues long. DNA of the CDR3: TGTGCCAGCAGCTCTCGGACAGGGGGCTCCTACGAGCAGTACTTC. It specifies CASSSRTGGSYEQYF.

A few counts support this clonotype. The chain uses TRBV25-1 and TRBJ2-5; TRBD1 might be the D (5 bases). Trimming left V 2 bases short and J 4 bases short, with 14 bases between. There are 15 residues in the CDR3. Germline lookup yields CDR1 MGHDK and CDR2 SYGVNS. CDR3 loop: CASSERGSQGETQYF. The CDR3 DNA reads TGTGCCAGCAGTGAAAGGGGCAGCCAGGGAGAGACCCAGTACTTC.

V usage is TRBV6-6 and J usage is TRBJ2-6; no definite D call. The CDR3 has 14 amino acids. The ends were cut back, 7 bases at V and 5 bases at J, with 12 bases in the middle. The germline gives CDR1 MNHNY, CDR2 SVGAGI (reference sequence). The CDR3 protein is CASTRDARANVLTF. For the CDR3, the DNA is TGTGCCAGCACTAGGGATGCGCGGGCCAACGTCCTGACTTTC.

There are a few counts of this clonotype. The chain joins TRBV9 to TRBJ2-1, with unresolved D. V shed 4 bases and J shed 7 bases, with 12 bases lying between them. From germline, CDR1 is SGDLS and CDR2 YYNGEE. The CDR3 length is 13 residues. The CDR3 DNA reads TGTGCCAGCAGCCAACGGATAGCTAATGAGCAGTTCTTC. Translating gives CASSQRIANEQFF.

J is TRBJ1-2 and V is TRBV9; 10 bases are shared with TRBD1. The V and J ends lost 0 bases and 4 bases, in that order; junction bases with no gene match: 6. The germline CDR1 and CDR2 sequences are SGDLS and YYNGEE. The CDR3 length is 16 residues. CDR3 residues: CASSVEGQGSAYGYTF. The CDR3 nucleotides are TGTGCCAGCAGCGTAGAGGGACAGGGGTCGGCCTATGGCTACACCTTC. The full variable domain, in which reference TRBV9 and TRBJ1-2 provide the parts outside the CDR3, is DSGVTQTPKHLITATGQRVTLRCSPRSGDLSVYWYQQSLDQGLQFLIQYYNGEERAKGNILERFSAQQFPDLHSELNLSSLELGDSALYFCASSVEGQGSAYGYTFGSGTRLTVV.

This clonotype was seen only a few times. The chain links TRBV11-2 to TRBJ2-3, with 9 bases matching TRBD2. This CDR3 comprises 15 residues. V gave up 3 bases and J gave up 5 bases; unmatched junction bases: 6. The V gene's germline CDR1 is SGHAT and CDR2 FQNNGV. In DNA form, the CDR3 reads TGTGCCAGCAGCTTGAGACTAGCGGCCGAAGATACGCAGTATTTT. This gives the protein CASSLRLAAEDTQYF.

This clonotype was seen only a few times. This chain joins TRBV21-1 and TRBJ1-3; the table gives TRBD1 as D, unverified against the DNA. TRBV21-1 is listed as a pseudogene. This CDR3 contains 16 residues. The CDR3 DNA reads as TGTGCCAGCAGCGCGACAGGGGTTAAGGAGGGACACACCATATATTTT. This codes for CASSATGVKEGHTIYF.

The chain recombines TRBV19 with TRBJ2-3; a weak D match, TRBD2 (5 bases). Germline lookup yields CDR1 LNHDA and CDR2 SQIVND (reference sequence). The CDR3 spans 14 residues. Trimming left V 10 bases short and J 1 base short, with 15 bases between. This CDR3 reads CATKYWTGTDTQYF. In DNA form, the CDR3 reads TGTGCCACCAAGTACTGGACTGGCACAGATACGCAGTATTTT. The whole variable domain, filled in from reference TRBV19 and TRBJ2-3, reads DGGITQSPKYLFRKEGQNVTLSCEQNLNHDAMYWYRQDPGQGLRLIYYSQIVNDFQKGDIAEGYSVSREKKESFPLTVTSAQKNPTAFYLCATKYWTGTDTQYFGPGTRLTVL.

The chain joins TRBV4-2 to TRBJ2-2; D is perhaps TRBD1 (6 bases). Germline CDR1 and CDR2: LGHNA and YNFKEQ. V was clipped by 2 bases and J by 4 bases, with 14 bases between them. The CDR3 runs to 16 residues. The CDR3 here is CASSQRGTSGTGELFF. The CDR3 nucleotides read TGTGCCAGCAGCCAACGAGGGACAAGTGGCACCGGGGAGCTGTTTTTT.

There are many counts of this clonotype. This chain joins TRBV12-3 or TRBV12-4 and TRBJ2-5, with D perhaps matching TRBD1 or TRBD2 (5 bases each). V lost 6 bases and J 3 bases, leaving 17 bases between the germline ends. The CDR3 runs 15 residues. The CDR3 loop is CASSLGPGSEETQYF. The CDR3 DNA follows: TGTGCCAGCAGCTTGGGACCGGGATCAGAAGAGACCCAGTACTTC.

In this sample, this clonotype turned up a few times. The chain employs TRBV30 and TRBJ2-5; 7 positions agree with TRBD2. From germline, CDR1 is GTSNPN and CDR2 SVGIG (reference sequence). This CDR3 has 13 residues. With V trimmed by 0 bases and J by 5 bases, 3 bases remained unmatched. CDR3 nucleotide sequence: TGTGCCTGGAGTGTGGGCGGGAGTGAGACCCAGTACTTC. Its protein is CAWSVGGSETQYF.

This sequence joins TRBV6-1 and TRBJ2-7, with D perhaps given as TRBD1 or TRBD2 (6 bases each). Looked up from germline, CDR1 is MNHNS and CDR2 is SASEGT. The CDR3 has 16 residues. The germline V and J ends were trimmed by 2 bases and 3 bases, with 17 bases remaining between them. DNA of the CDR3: TGTGCCAGCAGTGAACTTTTGGGGGGCTATCTCTACGAGCAGTACTTC. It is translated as CASSELLGGYLYEQYF.

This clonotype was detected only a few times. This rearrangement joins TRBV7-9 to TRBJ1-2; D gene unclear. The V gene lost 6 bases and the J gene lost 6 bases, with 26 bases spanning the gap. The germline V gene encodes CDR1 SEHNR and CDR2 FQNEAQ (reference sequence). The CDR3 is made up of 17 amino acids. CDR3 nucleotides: TGTGCCAGCAGTCCACTATTTCGAGACCCGGCGGTGGATGGCTACACCTTC. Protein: CASSPLFRDPAVDGYTF.

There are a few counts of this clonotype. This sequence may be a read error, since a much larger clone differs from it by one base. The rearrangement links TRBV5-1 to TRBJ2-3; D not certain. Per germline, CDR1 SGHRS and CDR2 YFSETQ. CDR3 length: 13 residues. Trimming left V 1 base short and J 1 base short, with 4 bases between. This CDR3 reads CASSLWGTDTQYF. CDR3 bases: TGCGCCAGCAGCTTGTGGGGCACAGATACGCAGTATTTT.